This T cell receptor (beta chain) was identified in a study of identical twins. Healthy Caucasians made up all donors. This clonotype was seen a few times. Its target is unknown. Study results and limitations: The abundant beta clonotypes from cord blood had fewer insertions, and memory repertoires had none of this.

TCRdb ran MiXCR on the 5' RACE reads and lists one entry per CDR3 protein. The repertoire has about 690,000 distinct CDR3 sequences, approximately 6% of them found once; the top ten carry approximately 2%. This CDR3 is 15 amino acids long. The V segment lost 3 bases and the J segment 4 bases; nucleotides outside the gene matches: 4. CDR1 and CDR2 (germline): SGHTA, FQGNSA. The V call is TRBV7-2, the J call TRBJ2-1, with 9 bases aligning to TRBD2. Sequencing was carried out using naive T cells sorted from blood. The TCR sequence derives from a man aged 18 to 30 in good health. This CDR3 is CASSFSGRNYNEQFF. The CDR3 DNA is TGTGCCAGCAGCTTTAGCGGGAGAAATTACAATGAGCAGTTCTTC.